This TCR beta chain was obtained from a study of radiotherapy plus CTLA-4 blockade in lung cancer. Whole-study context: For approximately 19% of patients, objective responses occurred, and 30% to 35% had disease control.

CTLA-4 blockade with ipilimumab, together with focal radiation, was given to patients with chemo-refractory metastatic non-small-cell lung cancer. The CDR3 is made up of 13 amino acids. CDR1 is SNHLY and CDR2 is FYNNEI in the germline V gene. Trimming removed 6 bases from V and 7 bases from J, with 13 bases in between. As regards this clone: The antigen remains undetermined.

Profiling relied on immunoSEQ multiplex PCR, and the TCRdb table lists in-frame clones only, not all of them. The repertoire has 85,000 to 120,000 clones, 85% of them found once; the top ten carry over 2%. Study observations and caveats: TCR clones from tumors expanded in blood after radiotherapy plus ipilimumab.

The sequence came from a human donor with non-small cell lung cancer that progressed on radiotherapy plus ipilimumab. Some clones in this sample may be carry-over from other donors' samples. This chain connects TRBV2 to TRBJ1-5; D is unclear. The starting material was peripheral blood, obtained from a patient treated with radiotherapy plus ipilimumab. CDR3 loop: CASRREALQPQHF. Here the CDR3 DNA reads TGTGCCAGCAGGAGGGAGGCCCTACAGCCCCAGCATTTT.